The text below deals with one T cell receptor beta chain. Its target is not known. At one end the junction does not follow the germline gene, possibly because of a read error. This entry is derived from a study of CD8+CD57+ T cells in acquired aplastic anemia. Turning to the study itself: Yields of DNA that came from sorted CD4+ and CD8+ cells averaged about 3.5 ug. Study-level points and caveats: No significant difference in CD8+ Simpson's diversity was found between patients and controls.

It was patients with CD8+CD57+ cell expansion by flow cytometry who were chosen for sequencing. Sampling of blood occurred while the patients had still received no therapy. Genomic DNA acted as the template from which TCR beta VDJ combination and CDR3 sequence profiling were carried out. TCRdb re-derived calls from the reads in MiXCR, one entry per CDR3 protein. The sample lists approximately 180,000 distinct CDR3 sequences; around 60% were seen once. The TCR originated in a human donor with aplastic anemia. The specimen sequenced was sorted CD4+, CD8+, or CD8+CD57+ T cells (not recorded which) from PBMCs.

CDR3 in DNA: TGTGCCAGCAGCCGAAGTATTGAAGCTTTATTT. Protein product: CASSRSIEALF. The V call is TRBV7-6, the J call TRBJ1-1; D gene ambiguous. Germline assignment: CDR1 SGHVS and CDR2 FNYEAQ. There are 11 residues in the CDR3.